Presented here are 20 T cell receptor beta chains from one specimen sequenced in a study of PD-L1 blockade in urothelial cancer. Some clones are missing from TCRdb's copy, which holds only in-frame ones; the method was immunoSEQ multiplex PCR. The sample lists about 110,000 clones, under 85% occurring once. The specimen comprised PBMCs, sampled around atezolizumab (anti-PD-L1) treatment. These receptors all come from a man aged 50-59 years with urothelial cancer.

This clone was seen a few times. The chain carries TRBV14 and TRBJ1-6; 9 nucleotides agree with TRBD1. The CDR3 runs 15 residues. Germline-derived CDR1 and CDR2 are SGHDN and FVKESK. V lost 5 bases to trimming and J lost 7 bases; unmatched junction nucleotides: 6. The CDR3: CASSNTGGWNSPLHF. The CDR3 coding sequence is TGTGCCAGCAGCAATACAGGGGGCTGGAATTCACCCCTCCACTTT.

V is TRBV5-5 and J is TRBJ2-7; no clear D gene. Germline assignment: CDR1 SGHKS and CDR2 YYEKEE (reference sequence). V was clipped by 0 bases and J by 2 bases, with 9 bases between them. The CDR3 runs to 14 residues. CDR3 amino acids: CASSLVPEPYEQYF. The CDR3, as DNA: TGTGCCAGCAGCTTGGTTCCAGAACCCTACGAGCAGTACTTC.

This chain joins TRBV28 and TRBJ1-2; D unclear. The V gene's germline CDR1 is MDHEN and CDR2 SYDVKM. Trimming pared 6 bases from V and 1 base from J, leaving 15 bases between. The CDR3 totals 15 residues. CDR3 region: CASSTSGSYNYGYTF. The CDR3 DNA reads as TGTGCCAGCAGCACATCCGGGTCTTATAACTATGGCTACACCTTC.

The chain employs TRBV5-4 and TRBJ2-6; the D gene is possibly TRBD2 (7 bases). Germline CDR1 and CDR2: SGHNT and YYREEE (reference sequence). V dropped 4 bases and J dropped 2 bases, with 19 bases sitting between them. There are 18 residues in the CDR3. CDR3 sequence: CASSPRGGGSTGANVLTF. As DNA, the CDR3 is TGTGCCAGCAGCCCTCGTGGGGGGGGCTCGACTGGGGCCAACGTCCTGACTTTC.

J is TRBJ1-1 and V is TRBV4-1; 7 bases agree with TRBD1. Trimming cost V 0 bases and J 6 bases; bases outside gene matches: 10. This CDR3 comprises 16 residues. Germline V CDR1 and CDR2: MGHRA, YSYEKL. CDR3 nucleotide sequence: TGCGCCAGCAGCCAAGAACCAGGGGGTCTCTTTGCTGAAGCTTTCTTT. This sequence encodes CASSQEPGGLFAEAFF.

In this sample, this clone turned up a few times. The chain is built from TRBV9 and TRBJ1-3; no clear D. Germline assignment: CDR1 SGDLS and CDR2 YYNGEE. The CDR3 is 15 amino acids. The V gene lost 0 bases and the J gene lost 4 bases, with 11 bases spanning the gap. In DNA, the CDR3 is TGTGCCAGCAGCGTAGACGGGGTGGACGGAAACACCATATATTTT. This encodes CASSVDGVDGNTIYF.

V gene TRBV10-3 combines with J gene TRBJ2-7, with 8 nucleotides matching TRBD2. Germline loops: CDR1 ENHRY, CDR2 SYGVKD. CDR3 length: 12 residues. Trimming at V came to 11 bases and at J to 4 bases, leaving 7 bases not matched to a gene. The CDR3 loop reads CAASTSAYEQYF. The CDR3 bases are TGTGCCGCCTCGACTAGCGCTTACGAGCAGTACTTC.

This clone was picked up one time. The chain combines TRBV2 with TRBJ1-1, with D possibly matching TRBD1 (6 bases). Germline CDR1 is SNHLY and CDR2 is FYNNEI. This CDR3 is 14 amino acids long. The V gene lost 10 bases and the J gene lost 2 bases, with 17 bases spanning the gap. The CDR3 DNA follows: TGTGCCATGGCCCAGGGGCGAACAAACACTGAAGCTTTCTTT. Translating gives CAMAQGRTNTEAFF.

This sequence joins TRBV15 and TRBJ2-5; D remains unclear. The V end was cut by 1 base, the J end by 1 base, with 7 bases between. This CDR3 region has 14 residues. The germline CDR1 and CDR2 sequences are LNHNV and YYDKDF (reference sequence). The CDR3 sequence: CATSRVPFQETQYF. The CDR3 bases are TGTGCCACCAGCAGAGTTCCCTTCCAAGAGACCCAGTACTTC.

V gene TRBV19 combines with J gene TRBJ1-2; D uncertain. This CDR3 has 15 residues. Germline CDR1 is LNHDA and CDR2 is SQIVND (reference sequence). Trimming removed 5 bases from V and 4 bases from J, with 17 bases in between. This CDR3 is CASSARTANLYGYTF. DNA of the CDR3: TGTGCCAGTAGTGCCCGGACTGCTAACCTCTATGGCTACACCTTC.

Comments on this clone: A read error may produce the germline difference seen at one junction end. V and J are TRBV30 and TRBJ1-4; TRBD1 aligns across 8 bases. This CDR3 is 13 amino acids long. CDR1 is GTSNPN and CDR2 is SVGIG in the germline V gene (reference sequence). This CDR3 is CAWSLTGDLKTVF. In DNA, the CDR3 is TGTGCCTGGAGCCTGACAGGGGACCTGAAAACTGTTTTT.

This chain's CDR3 is CASSELSTGSPLHF. CDR3 in DNA: TGTGCCAGCAGTGAGCTTAGTACGGGTTCACCCCTCCACTTT. J is TRBJ1-6 and V is TRBV6-1, with D unresolved. The CDR3 totals 14 residues. Deletions cut 3 bases from V and 9 bases from J, with 12 bases between. The germline CDR1 and CDR2 sequences are MNHNS and SASEGT.

CDR3 DNA sequence: TGCGCCAGCAGCGGTACTAGCGGGAGTTTTCGAGAGACCCAGTACTTC. Translating it yields CASSGTSGSFRETQYF. The chain recombines TRBV5-1 with TRBJ2-5; 11 positions agree with TRBD2. The trim removed 4 bases at V and 4 bases at J, leaving 9 bases unmatched. Germline CDR1 SGHRS, CDR2 YFSETQ. This CDR3 is 16 amino acids long. Combining the CDR3 with reference TRBV5-1 and TRBJ2-5 gives the whole variable domain KAGVTQTPRYLIKTRGQQVTLSCSPISGHRSVSWYQQTPGQGLQFLFEYFSETQRNKGNFPGRFSGRQFSNSRSEMNVSTLELGDSALYLCASSGTSGSFRETQYFGPGTRLLVL.

The rearrangement links TRBV27 to TRBJ2-7, with 8 bases aligning to TRBD1. CDR1 MNHEY and CDR2 SMNVEV come from the germline V gene (reference sequence). Losses at the gene ends were 6 bases for V and 3 bases for J; bases not matched to a gene: 10. The CDR3 spans 15 residues. The CDR3 DNA sequence: TGTGCCAGCAGCCTACAGGGGGGCTTCTACTACGAGCAGTACTTC. Its protein is CASSLQGGFYYEQYF.

The V and J genes are TRBV28 and TRBJ2-5; D unclear. Germline V gene lookup returns CDR1 MDHEN and CDR2 SYDVKM. Trimming shortened V by 6 bases and J by 1 base, and 12 bases separated the two germline ends. This CDR3 has 14 amino acids. In DNA form, the CDR3 reads TGTGCCAGCAGCCGTCACAGTTCCCAAGAGACCCAGTACTTC. Translating gives CASSRHSSQETQYF.

The chain uses TRBV5-6 and TRBJ2-7, with D maybe TRBD2 (5 bases). V lost 1 base and J 5 bases, leaving 13 bases between the germline ends. CDR3 length: 14 residues. CDR1 and CDR2 from the germline V gene are SGHDT and YYEEEE. In DNA, the CDR3 is TGTGCCAGCAGCTTGAGGCTAGCTATCGACGAGCAGTACTTC. The encoded protein is CASSLRLAIDEQYF.

The chain recombines TRBV5-4 with TRBJ2-3, with a tentative D call TRBD2 (6 bases). This CDR3 is 15 amino acids long. Germline V gene lookup returns CDR1 SGHNT and CDR2 YYREEE (reference sequence). The V and J ends lost 2 bases and 1 base respectively, with 11 bases between them. The CDR3 loop is CASSFPGLGTDTQYF. The CDR3 DNA follows: TGTGCCAGCAGCTTCCCGGGACTGGGCACAGATACGCAGTATTTT.

The CDR3 protein is CAISVAGGYTSDEQYF. The CDR3 DNA follows: TGTGCCATCAGTGTAGCGGGAGGTTATACTTCGGACGAGCAGTACTTC. The chain uses TRBV10-3 and TRBJ2-7, with 10 positions matching TRBD2. Per the germline V gene, CDR1 is ENHRY and CDR2 is SYGVKD. Trimming at V came to 4 bases and at J to 5 bases, leaving 11 bases not matched to a gene. The CDR3 has 16 amino acids.

The rearrangement links TRBV7-8 to TRBJ1-5, with 7 bases that match TRBD1. The CDR3 sequence is 16 residues long. Germline V CDR1 and CDR2: SGHVS, FQNEAQ. The V segment lost 1 base and the J segment 5 bases; nucleotides outside the gene matches: 8. CDR3 in amino acids: CASSLGPGQPHQPQHF. Here the CDR3 DNA reads TGTGCCAGCAGCTTAGGCCCGGGACAGCCTCATCAGCCCCAGCATTTT.

The chain combines TRBV2 with TRBJ2-7; possible D gene TRBD2, 6 bases. Germline values: CDR1 SNHLY, CDR2 FYNNEI. The CDR3 totals 16 residues. V shed 0 bases and J shed 2 bases, with 14 bases lying between them. The CDR3 DNA reads as TGTGCCAGCAGTGAAGCCGTGAGCGGGCTTACCTACGAGCAGTACTTC. Protein product: CASSEAVSGLTYEQYF.